Given below is one T cell receptor beta chain in context. Its antigen is currently unknown. The entry originates in a study of cytomegalovirus exposure and HLA in healthy donors. V trimming: 7 bases; J trimming: 7 bases; junction bases outside the gene matches: 12. This CDR3 is built from 15 residues. CDR1 is MDHEN, CDR2 SYDVKM, per germline. Study outcomes and limitations: In a later analysis, V- and J-gene trimming of beta chains associated with a DCLRE1C missense variant, replicated independently.

The PCR employed 60 Vbeta primers together with 13 Jbeta primers. The assay was immunoSEQ multiplex PCR, and TCRdb's table has in-frame clones only and misses some. The sample records approximately 160,000 clones, more than 65% being singletons. Sequencing was done on a sample of PBMCs. This chain links TRBV28 with TRBJ2-1; the match to TRBD1 covers 8 bases. This clonotype originated in a man aged 18 to 29 in good health and CMV-seropositive. The CDR3 protein is CASTMTGEWGNEQFF. In nucleotides, the CDR3 is TGTGCCAGCACCATGACAGGGGAGTGGGGAAATGAGCAGTTCTTC.